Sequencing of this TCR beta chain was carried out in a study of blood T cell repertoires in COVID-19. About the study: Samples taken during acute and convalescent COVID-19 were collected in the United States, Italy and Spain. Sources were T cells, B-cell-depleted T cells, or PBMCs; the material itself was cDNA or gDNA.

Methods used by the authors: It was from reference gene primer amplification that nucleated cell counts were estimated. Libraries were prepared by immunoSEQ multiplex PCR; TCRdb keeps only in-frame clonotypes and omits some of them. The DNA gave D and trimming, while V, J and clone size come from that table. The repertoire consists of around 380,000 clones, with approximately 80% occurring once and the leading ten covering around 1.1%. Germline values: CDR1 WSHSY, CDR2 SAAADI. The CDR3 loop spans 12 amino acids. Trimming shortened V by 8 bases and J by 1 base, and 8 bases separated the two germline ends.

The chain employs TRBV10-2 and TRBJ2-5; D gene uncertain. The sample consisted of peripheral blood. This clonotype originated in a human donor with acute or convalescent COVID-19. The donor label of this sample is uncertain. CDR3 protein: CASSSPQETQYF. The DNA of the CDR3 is TGCGCCAGCTCAAGCCCCCAAGAGACCCAGTACTTC.